One and the same sample provided the 24 T cell receptor beta chains below, sequenced in a study of metastatic and nonmetastatic thyroid tumors. All patients reached thyroid surgery having received no treatment beforehand. TCRdb re-processed the PCR reads through MiXCR. There are 21,000 or so clones in the sample; 20% to 30% occur only once, and about 5.7% lies in the top ten. Sequenced: tumor tissue. The receptors shown here come from a female donor with papillary thyroid cancer or a benign thyroid nodule (not recorded which). Some clones in this sample may be carry-over from other donors' samples.

This clone showed up many times. This may arise from a read error, as a much more abundant clone is one base away. The V and J genes are TRBV3-1 and TRBJ2-2, with D hard to call. The CDR3 runs 12 residues. CDR1 and CDR2 (germline): LGHDT, YNNKEL (reference sequence). Trimming left V 6 bases short and J 6 bases short, with 8 bases between. The CDR3 DNA reads TGTGCCAGCAGTCCCTACCCCGGGGAGCTGTTTTTT. This translates into CASSPYPGELFF.

This clone has ten or more counts. With a much larger clone just one base away, this may be a read error. The V call is TRBV19, the J call TRBJ1-1, with D perhaps matching TRBD1 (6 bases). Germline V gives CDR1 LNHDA, CDR2 SQIVND (reference sequence). There are 14 residues in the CDR3. The CDR3 here is CASSIQGSGTEALF. The CDR3, as DNA: TGTGCCAGTAGTATTCAGGGGAGTGGGACTGAAGCTCTCTTT.

Concerning this clone: A much more abundant neighbour one base away suggests this may be a read error. The CDR3 region has the DNA TGTGCCAGCAGCCCGTACTTATCCTACGAGCAGTACTTC. This codes for CASSPYLSYEQYF. This chain uses TRBV5-4 with TRBJ2-7; D is unclear. This CDR3 has 13 residues. CDR1 and CDR2 (germline): SGHNT, YYREEE (reference sequence). With 4 bases removed from V and 1 base from J, the gap between germline ends came to 9 bases.

The V gene is TRBV6-1, the J gene TRBJ2-1; 8 bases align to TRBD2. This CDR3 is 16 amino acids long. J gave up 0 bases and V 6 bases, and 7 bases lay outside the gene matches. Germline V gives CDR1 MNHNS, CDR2 SASEGT. CDR3 amino acids: CASRMVSGSSYNEQFF. DNA of the CDR3: TGTGCCAGCAGGATGGTGAGCGGGAGCTCCTACAATGAGCAGTTCTTC.

This clone is classed as medium-sized. The chain carries TRBV4-1 and TRBJ1-5; perhaps TRBD1 as D (5 bases). This CDR3 has 16 amino acids. Trimming cost V 0 bases and J 1 base, with 10 bases left between them. CDR1 is MGHRA, CDR2 YSYEKL, per germline. Here the CDR3 reads CASSQEAGLSNQPQHF. DNA of the CDR3: TGCGCCAGCAGCCAAGAGGCAGGGTTGAGCAATCAGCCCCAGCATTTT.

This clone was seen more than once but under ten times. The J gene is TRBJ2-7, the V gene TRBV28, with 9 bases fitting TRBD2. Germline V CDR1 and CDR2: MDHEN, SYDVKM. Trimming cost V 6 bases and J 3 bases; bases outside gene matches: 6. This CDR3 comprises 14 residues. As DNA, the CDR3 is TGTGCCAGCAGAACTGGACTAGCGAACTACGAGCAGTACTTC. Residues: CASRTGLANYEQYF.

Concerning this clone: An end of the junction differs from the germline gene, which may be a read error. The chain recombines TRBV6-2 or TRBV6-3 with TRBJ2-2, with D tentatively TRBD1 or TRBD2 (5 bases each). Germline CDR1 reads MNHEY; CDR2 reads SVGEGT. The CDR3 is 19 amino acids. Written as DNA, the CDR3 is TGTGCCAGCAGTTACTTCGACGCCTCATGGGGCTGTAACACCGGGGATCTGTTTTTT. Protein: CASSYFDASWGCNTGDLFF.

This clone was seen just once. The rearrangement joins TRBV5-1 to TRBJ2-1; 16 nucleotides line up with TRBD2. The V gene end was trimmed by 3 bases and the J gene end by 7 bases; junction bases not matched to a gene: 7. Germline CDR1 is SGHRS and CDR2 is YFSETQ. The CDR3 sequence is 17 residues long. CDR3 sequence (DNA): TGCGCCAGCAGCTCGGGACTAGCGGGAGGGCCCCGGAATGAGCAGTTCTTC. It codes for CASSSGLAGGPRNEQFF.

At least ten counts were recorded for this clone. The chain links TRBV9 to TRBJ2-3; 10 bases match TRBD1. V gave up 1 base and J gave up 2 bases; unmatched junction bases: 4. Germline CDR1 SGDLS, CDR2 YYNGEE. This CDR3 has 16 amino acids. The CDR3 nucleotides read TGTGCCAGCAGCGTAAGACAGGGGGCTCCCACAGATACGCAGTATTTT. As protein: CASSVRQGAPTDTQYF.

By share of the sample, this clone is medium-sized. J is TRBJ2-2 and V is TRBV7-6; D is unresolved. The CDR3 runs 11 residues. Trimming removed 2 bases from V and 7 bases from J, with 2 bases in between. Germline lookup yields CDR1 SGHVS and CDR2 FNYEAQ. The CDR3 region is CASSLLGELFF. Written as DNA, the CDR3 is TGTGCCAGCAGCTTACTCGGGGAGCTGTTTTTT.

The chain employs TRBV18 and TRBJ2-1; D may be TRBD2 (6 bases). V was trimmed by 2 bases and J by 5 bases, leaving 10 bases between them. There are 14 residues in the CDR3. Germline V gene sequence: CDR1 KGHSH, CDR2 LQKENI. The DNA of the CDR3 is TGTGCCAGCTCACCAGGCGGGACGCACAATGAGCAGTTCTTC. Amino acid sequence: CASSPGGTHNEQFF.

V usage is TRBV7-2 and J usage is TRBJ2-7; D ambiguous. V lost 3 bases and J lost 4, with 13 bases in between. Germline V gives CDR1 SGHTA, CDR2 FQGNSA. This CDR3 is built from 14 residues. The CDR3 is CASSFRGASYEQYF. The CDR3, as DNA: TGTGCCAGCAGCTTTAGAGGAGCCAGTTACGAGCAGTACTTC. The full variable domain, its missing parts supplied by reference TRBV7-2 and TRBJ2-7, is GAGVSQSPSNKVTEKGKDVELRCDPISGHTALYWYRQSLGQGLEFLIYFQGNSAPDKSGLPSDRFSAERTGGSVSTLTIQRTQQEDSAVYLCASSFRGASYEQYFGPGTRLTVT.

This clone was picked up many times. V gene TRBV6-2 or TRBV6-3 combines with J gene TRBJ2-5; the match to TRBD2 covers 8 bases. V gave up 4 bases and J gave up 2 bases; unmatched junction bases: 9. This CDR3 region has 16 residues. The V gene's germline CDR1 is MNHEY and CDR2 SVGEGT. CDR3 sequence (DNA): TGTGCCAGCAGTTTCGCAACTAGCGGATCGCAAGAGACCCAGTACTTC. Its translation is CASSFATSGSQETQYF.

The table lists this clone with many counts. The chain's CDR3 is CASSQEKWGGTDTQYF. The CDR3 DNA reads as TGCGCCAGCAGCCAAGAAAAATGGGGGGGCACAGATACGCAGTATTTT. This chain joins TRBV4-1 and TRBJ2-3; D is perhaps TRBD2 (6 bases). The CDR3 runs to 16 residues. V was cut by 0 bases and J by 1 base, with 11 bases left in between. The V gene's germline CDR1 is MGHRA and CDR2 YSYEKL.

This CDR3 is CASSQARGYEQYF. CDR3 DNA sequence: TGTGCCAGCAGCCAAGCGCGGGGCTACGAGCAGTACTTC. The J gene is TRBJ2-7, the V gene TRBV3-1, with TRBD2 as a possible D gene (6 bases). V lost 1 base to trimming and J lost 3 bases, with 7 bases between them. This CDR3 has 13 amino acids. The germline CDR1 and CDR2 sequences are LGHDT and YNNKEL (reference sequence).

This clone was seen a handful of times. The rearrangement uses TRBV28 and TRBJ1-3; D is undetermined. The CDR3 loop spans 14 amino acids. The germline V and J ends were trimmed by 10 bases and 0 bases, with 13 bases remaining between them. Germline assignment: CDR1 MDHEN and CDR2 SYDVKM. The CDR3 protein is CATSRTASGNTIYF. In nucleotides, the CDR3 is TGTGCCACCAGCCGGACCGCCTCTGGAAACACCATATATTTT.

This clone was counted many times. One base away lies a much larger clone, so this may be a sequencing read error. This CDR3 is also generated by other DNA sequences in the sample. The V gene is TRBV2, the J gene TRBJ2-1, with D possibly being TRBD1 or TRBD2 (5 bases each). V was clipped by 9 bases and J by 0 bases, with 12 bases between them. This CDR3 spans 14 amino acids. The germline gives CDR1 SNHLY, CDR2 FYNNEI. DNA of the CDR3: TGTGCCAGTACCGGGGCCCTCTCCTACAATGAGCAGTTCTTC. Its translation: CASTGALSYNEQFF. Supplemented by reference TRBV2 and TRBJ2-1, the full variable domain reads EPEVTQTPSHQVTQMGQEVILRCVPISNHLYFYWYRQILGQKVEFLVSFYNNEISEKSEIFDDQFSVERPDGSNFTLKIRSTKLEDSAMYFCASTGALSYNEQFFGPGTRLTVL.

This clone was recorded many times. V is TRBV27 and J is TRBJ2-1; D gene unclear. This CDR3 is 18 amino acids long. Per the germline V gene, CDR1 is MNHEY and CDR2 is SMNVEV (reference sequence). Trimming stripped 2 bases from V and 4 bases from J, with 21 bases between. Written as DNA, the CDR3 is TGTGCCAGCAGTTTAGAATACGGGCGCGCCATACCATACAATGAGCAGTTCTTC. Amino acids: CASSLEYGRAIPYNEQFF.

This clone was detected ten times or more. The chain combines TRBV20-1 with TRBJ2-5; D is undetermined. V shed 0 bases and J shed 7 bases, with 6 bases lying between them. This CDR3 spans 11 amino acids. Germline V CDR1 and CDR2: DFQATT, SNEGSKA (reference sequence). The CDR3 here is CSARDGRTQYF. The DNA for the CDR3 is TGCAGTGCTAGAGATGGACGGACCCAGTACTTC.

V gene TRBV7-9 combines with J gene TRBJ1-2; TRBD1 matches 9 bases. V shed 5 bases, J shed 7 bases, and the junction held 8 bases outside the gene matches. Germline CDR1 reads SEHNR; CDR2 reads FQNEAQ (reference sequence). CDR3 size: 14 residues. The CDR3 nucleotides are TGTGCCAGCAGCCCCGGAACAGGGGGCTCTGGCTACACCTTC. This translates into CASSPGTGGSGYTF.

This clone was observed a few times. The chain is built from TRBV28 and TRBJ2-7; TRBD1 is a possible D gene (5 bases). Germline loops: CDR1 MDHEN, CDR2 SYDVKM. The CDR3 is 15 amino acids. V lost 7 bases and J 6 bases, leaving 22 bases between the germline ends. CDR3 residues: CASIAIGEGRGEQYF. The DNA of the CDR3 is TGTGCCAGCATCGCAATAGGGGAAGGAAGGGGCGAGCAGTACTTC. The full variable domain, in which reference TRBV28 and TRBJ2-7 provide the parts outside the CDR3, is DVKVTQSSRYLVKRTGEKVFLECVQDMDHENMFWYRQDPGLGLRLIYFSYDVKMKEKGDIPEGYSVSREKKERFSLILESASTNQTSMYLCASIAIGEGRGEQYFGPGTRLTVT.

The CDR3 loop is CANSRTVLYEAFF. The CDR3, as DNA: TGTGCCAACAGCCGTACCGTGCTCTATGAAGCTTTCTTT. This chain uses TRBV28 with TRBJ1-1; no clear D gene. The germline CDR1 and CDR2 sequences are MDHEN and SYDVKM. The CDR3 covers 13 residues. The V and J ends lost 10 bases and 7 bases respectively, with 19 bases between them.

This clone was counted only a few times. This chain links TRBV10-3 with TRBJ1-2; tentative D call: TRBD1 (6 bases). Germline CDR1 ENHRY, CDR2 SYGVKD. This CDR3 comprises 13 residues. V was clipped by 6 bases and J by 7 bases, with 15 bases between them. This CDR3 is CAIRDYRECGYTF. The CDR3 DNA is TGTGCCATCAGAGACTACAGGGAGTGTGGCTACACCTTC.

This clone was counted only a few times. One end of the junction varies from germline; a read error may be responsible. V and J are TRBV15 and TRBJ2-7; D is tentatively TRBD1 or TRBD2 (7 bases each). CDR3 length: 15 amino acids. Germline V gene sequence: CDR1 LNHNV, CDR2 YYDKDF (reference sequence). The CDR3 sequence: CATIRIQGGSYEQYF. The CDR3 DNA follows: TGTGCCACCATCCGCATTCAGGGGGGGTCCTACGAGCAGTACTTT.